This T cell receptor beta chain is from a study of T cell repertoires in cytomegalovirus infection. This clonotype was detected only a few times. Antigen: not known. From the reads, TCRdb called clonotypes with MiXCR, one entry per CDR3 protein. This table has some 920,000 distinct CDR3 sequences, about 33% appearing once. Germline V gene sequence: CDR1 LNHDA, CDR2 SQIVND (reference sequence). This CDR3 spans 13 amino acids. V lost 3 bases and J 2 bases, leaving 7 bases between the germline ends. This receptor was taken from a human donor in good health (CMV status not recorded). Some clones in this sample may be carry-over from other donors' samples. The genes are TRBV19 and TRBJ1-2, with unresolved D. The material was cultured CD8+ T cells from PBMCs, obtained from culture after CMV antigen stimulation. The chain's CDR3 is CASSIIGNYGYTF. In DNA, the CDR3 is TGTGCCAGTAGTATCATCGGGAACTATGGCTACACCTTC.